Below, 12 T cell receptor beta chains from the same sample are listed, as sequenced in a study of CD8 T cells in Susac syndrome. RNA amounts of roughly 0.5 to 1 ug underwent reverse transcription with random hexamers. TCRdb re-analysed the immunoSEQ multiplex PCR reads in MiXCR, keeping a single row per CDR3 protein. The table lists about 120,000 distinct CDR3 sequences, around 94% of them singletons, with less than 0.3% in the top ten. The material sequenced was CD8+ T cells from PBMCs. These receptors all come from a human donor with Susac syndrome.

V and J are TRBV27 and TRBJ2-5; D remains unclear. Per germline, CDR1 MNHEY and CDR2 SMNVEV (reference sequence). Trimming took 0 bases from V and 5 from J, leaving 10 bases between them. The CDR3 has 14 residues. The CDR3 loop reads CASSLSVRQETQYF. In nucleotides, the CDR3 is TGTGCCAGCAGTTTATCGGTTCGGCAGGAGACCCAGTACTTC.

This chain joins TRBV29-1 and TRBJ1-2; TRBD1 matches 10 bases. V lost 7 bases to trimming and J lost 6 bases; unmatched junction nucleotides: 8. The V gene's germline CDR1 is SQVTM and CDR2 ANQGSEA. The CDR3 has 13 residues. CDR3 in amino acids: CSATGQGLDGYTF. The CDR3 nucleotides read TGCAGCGCTACGGGACAGGGGTTGGATGGCTACACCTTC.

Only one count was recorded for this clonotype. The V gene is TRBV5-6, the J gene TRBJ1-5, with D perhaps matching TRBD1 (5 bases). The length of the CDR3 is 15 residues. Germline CDR1 and CDR2: SGHDT and YYEEEE. Trimming shortened V by 4 bases and J by 0 bases, and 11 bases separated the two germline ends. CDR3 sequence (DNA): TGTGCCAGCAGCGTTTGGGGGTATAGCAATCAGCCCCAGCATTTT. Amino acids: CASSVWGYSNQPQHF. Complete variable domain (other parts from reference TRBV5-6 and TRBJ1-5): DAGVTQSPTHLIKTRGQQVTLRCSPKSGHDTVSWYQQALGQGPQFIFQYYEEEERQRGNFPDRFSGHQFPNYSSELNVNALLLGDSALYLCASSVWGYSNQPQHFGDGTRLSIL.

This clonotype has a handful of counts. The V and J genes are TRBV12-3 or TRBV12-4 and TRBJ2-7, with 8 positions matching TRBD2. CDR3 length: 13 residues. V was pared by 5 bases and J by 3 bases, with 3 bases of the junction left unmatched. CDR3 nucleotides: TGTGCCAGCAGTCCCGGGACTAGCTACGAGCAGTACTTC. Its translation: CASSPGTSYEQYF.

The chain carries TRBV6-5 and TRBJ2-2, with D hard to call. CDR1 and CDR2 (germline): MNHEY, SVGAGI. CDR3 size: 11 residues. Trimming took 10 bases from V and 7 from J, leaving 10 bases between them. This CDR3 reads CATRGLGELFF. DNA of the CDR3: TGTGCCACCCGCGGCCTCGGGGAGCTGTTTTTT.

The V gene is TRBV12-5, the J gene TRBJ1-1; no firm D call. V lost 3 bases to trimming and J lost 4 bases, with 15 bases between them. This CDR3 region has 15 residues. Germline values: CDR1 LGHNT, CDR2 FRNRAP. The CDR3 coding sequence is TGTGCTAGTGGTTTCCATTTGGGGAGTAGCACTGAAGCTTTCTTT. Amino acids: CASGFHLGSSTEAFF.

The rearrangement joins TRBV6-5 to TRBJ1-3; D perhaps matches TRBD1 (6 bases). Germline V CDR1 and CDR2: MNHEY, SVGAGI. V lost 7 bases to trimming and J lost 0 bases, with 10 bases between them. The CDR3 is made up of 14 amino acids. CDR3 protein: CASTTGSSGNTIYF. The CDR3, as DNA: TGTGCCAGCACCACAGGGAGCTCTGGAAACACCATATATTTT.

This clonotype was recorded only once. This chain connects TRBV27 to TRBJ1-2; D gene ambiguous. Trimming shortened V by 5 bases and J by 1 base, and 5 bases separated the two germline ends. CDR3 length: 12 amino acids. In germline, CDR1 is MNHEY, CDR2 SMNVEV (reference sequence). The DNA for the CDR3 is TGTGCCAGCAGTGACAATAACTATGGCTACACCTTC. Protein sequence: CASSDNNYGYTF.

This chain joins TRBV20-1 and TRBJ2-7; D is unresolved. Trimming cost V 5 bases and J 1 base, with 12 bases left between them. The CDR3 spans 13 residues. CDR1 and CDR2 from the germline V gene are DFQATT and SNEGSKA (reference sequence). CDR3: CSAPDLRSYEQYF. The CDR3 DNA is TGCAGTGCTCCCGACTTACGGTCCTACGAGCAGTACTTC.

The J gene is TRBJ2-3, the V gene TRBV7-9, with D tentatively TRBD2 (7 bases). V lost 5 bases and J lost 3, with 21 bases in between. The CDR3 loop spans 17 amino acids. Germline CDR1 is SEHNR and CDR2 is FQNEAQ (reference sequence). CDR3 sequence reads: CASSQGLAGAMTDTQYF. Written as DNA, the CDR3 is TGTGCCAGCAGCCAAGGCCTCGCGGGGGCGATGACAGATACGCAGTATTTT.

The rearrangement joins TRBV3-1 to TRBJ1-5; D remains unclear. The germline V gene has CDR1 LGHDT and CDR2 YNNKEL (reference sequence). The CDR3 is 14 amino acids. V was shortened by 1 base and J by 1 base, with 5 bases between the two germline ends. The CDR3 here is CASSQVDSNQPQHF. CDR3 DNA sequence: TGTGCCAGCAGCCAAGTGGACAGCAATCAGCCCCAGCATTTT. The full variable domain, rest sourced from reference TRBV3-1 and TRBJ1-5, is DTAVSQTPKYLVTQMGNDKSIKCEQNLGHDTMYWYKQDSKKFLKIMFSYNNKELIINETVPNRFSPKSPDKAHLNLHINSLELGDSAVYFCASSQVDSNQPQHFGDGTRLSIL.

CDR3 residues: CASSPVLQDLFPESTDTQYF. In DNA, the CDR3 is TGTGCCAGCAGCCCAGTCCTACAGGACCTTTTCCCCGAAAGCACAGATACGCAGTATTTT. The chain combines TRBV11-2 with TRBJ2-3, with D perhaps matching TRBD1 (5 bases). The CDR3 runs 20 residues. CDR1 is SGHAT and CDR2 is FQNNGV in the germline V gene. V was trimmed by 5 bases and J by 0 bases, leaving 27 bases between them.